The clone carrying this T cell receptor (beta chain) was found many times. What it binds is not known. The source of the sample is a study of regulatory T cells in long-lasting Graves disease. Whole-study findings and limits: The study found lower TCR diversity in persistent Graves' patients than in newly diagnosed ones.

The time point here: newly diagnosed GD, antithyroid drugs for less than 3 months. Making the TCR library involved RNA that had been extracted from PBMCs. This CDR3 spans 14 amino acids. From germline, CDR1 is SQVTM and CDR2 ANQGSEA. The ends lost 4 bases at V and 6 bases at J; junction bases unmatched: 11. Library construction for TCR beta used iRepertoire HTBI primers and Arm-PCR of CDR3 regions. From the multiplex PCR reads, TCRdb called clonotypes with MiXCR, one entry per CDR3 protein. The sample lists 250,000 or so distinct CDR3 sequences; about 19% were seen once. The material was peripheral blood mononuclear cells (PBMCs), obtained at new diagnosis, from a patient treated with antithyroid drugs. The chain combines TRBV29-1 with TRBJ1-1, with TRBD1 matching over 7 bases. This receptor was taken from a female donor with Graves disease. The CDR3 protein is CSVVLGQLGSEAFF. The DNA for the CDR3 is TGCAGCGTTGTTCTGGGACAGCTAGGATCTGAAGCTTTCTTT.